This TCR beta chain was observed in a study of blood T cell repertoires in COVID-19. Some clones are missing from TCRdb's copy, which holds only in-frame ones; the method was immunoSEQ multiplex PCR. The table includes fewer than 130,000 clones, nearly 90% detected once. Trimming removed 5 bases from V and 0 bases from J; junction bases left unmatched: 6. Per germline, CDR1 MDHEN and CDR2 SYDVKM. CDR3 length: 15 residues. The chain has TRBV28 and TRBJ2-5, with 7 nucleotides matching TRBD1. The receptor was isolated from a human donor in a cohort sampled during active COVID-19. Input material: peripheral blood. CDR3: CASSGTDRYQETQYF. The CDR3 coding sequence is TGTGCCAGCAGTGGTACGGACAGGTACCAAGAGACCCAGTACTTC. The full variable domain, rest sourced from reference TRBV28 and TRBJ2-5, is DVKVTQSSRYLVKRTGEKVFLECVQDMDHENMFWYRQDPGLGLRLIYFSYDVKMKEKGDIPEGYSVSREKKERFSLILESASTNQTSMYLCASSGTDRYQETQYFGPGTRLLVL.